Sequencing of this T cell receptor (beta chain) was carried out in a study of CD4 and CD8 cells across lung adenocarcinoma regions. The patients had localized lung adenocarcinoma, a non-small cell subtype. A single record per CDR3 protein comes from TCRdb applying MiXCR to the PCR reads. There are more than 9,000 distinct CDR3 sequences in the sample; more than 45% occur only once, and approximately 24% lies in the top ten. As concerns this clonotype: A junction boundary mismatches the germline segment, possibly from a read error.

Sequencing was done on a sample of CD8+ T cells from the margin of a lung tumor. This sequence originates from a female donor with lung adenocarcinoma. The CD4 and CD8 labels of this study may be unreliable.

The DNA of the CDR3 is TGTGCCAGCAGATTCTCGGCGGTTAGCGCCGATAAGCAGTATTTC. It encodes CASRFSAVSADKQYF. J is TRBJ2-1 and V is TRBV6-5; weak D call: TRBD2 (5 bases). The CDR3 spans 15 residues. In germline, CDR1 is MNHEY, CDR2 SVGAGI.